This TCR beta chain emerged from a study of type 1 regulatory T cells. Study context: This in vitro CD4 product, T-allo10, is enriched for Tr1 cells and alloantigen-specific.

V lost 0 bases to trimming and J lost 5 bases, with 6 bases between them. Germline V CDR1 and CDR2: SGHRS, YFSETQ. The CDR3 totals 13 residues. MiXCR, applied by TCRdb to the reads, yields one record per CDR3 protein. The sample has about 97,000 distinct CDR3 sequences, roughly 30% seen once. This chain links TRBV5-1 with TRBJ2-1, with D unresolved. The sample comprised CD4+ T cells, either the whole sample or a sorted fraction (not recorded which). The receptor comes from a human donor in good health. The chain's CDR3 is CASSLAGNNEQFF. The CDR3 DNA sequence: TGCGCCAGCAGCTTGGCGGGCAACAATGAGCAGTTCTTC.